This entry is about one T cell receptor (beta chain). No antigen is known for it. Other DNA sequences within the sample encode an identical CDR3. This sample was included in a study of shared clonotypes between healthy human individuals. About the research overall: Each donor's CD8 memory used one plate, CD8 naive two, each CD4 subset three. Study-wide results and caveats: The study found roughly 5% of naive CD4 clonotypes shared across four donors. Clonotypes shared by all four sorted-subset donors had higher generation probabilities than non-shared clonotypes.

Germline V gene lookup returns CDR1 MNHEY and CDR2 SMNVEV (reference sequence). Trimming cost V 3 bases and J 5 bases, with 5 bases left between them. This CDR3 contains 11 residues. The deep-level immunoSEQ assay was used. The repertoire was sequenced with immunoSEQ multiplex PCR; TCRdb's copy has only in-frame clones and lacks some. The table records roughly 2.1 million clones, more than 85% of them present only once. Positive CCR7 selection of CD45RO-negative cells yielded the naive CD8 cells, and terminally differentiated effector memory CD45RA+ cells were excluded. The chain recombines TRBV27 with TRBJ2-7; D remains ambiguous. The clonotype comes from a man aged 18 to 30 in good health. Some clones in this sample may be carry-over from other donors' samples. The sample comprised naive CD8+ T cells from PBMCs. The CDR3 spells CASSFGHEQYF. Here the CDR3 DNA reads TGTGCCAGCAGTTTCGGCCACGAGCAGTACTTC.